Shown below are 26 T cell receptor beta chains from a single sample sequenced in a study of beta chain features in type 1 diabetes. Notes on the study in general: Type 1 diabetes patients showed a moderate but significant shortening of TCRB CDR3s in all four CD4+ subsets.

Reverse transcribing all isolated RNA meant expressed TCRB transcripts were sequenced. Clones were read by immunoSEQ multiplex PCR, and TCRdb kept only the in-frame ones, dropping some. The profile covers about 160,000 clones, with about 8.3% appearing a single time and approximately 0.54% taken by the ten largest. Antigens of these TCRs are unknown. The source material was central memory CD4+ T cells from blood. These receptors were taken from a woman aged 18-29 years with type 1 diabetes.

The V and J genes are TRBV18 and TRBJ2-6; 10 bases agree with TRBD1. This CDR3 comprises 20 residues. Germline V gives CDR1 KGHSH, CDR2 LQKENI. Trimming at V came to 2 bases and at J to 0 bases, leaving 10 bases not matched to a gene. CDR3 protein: CASSPGRGTGVRSGANVLTF. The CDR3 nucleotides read TGTGCCAGCTCACCAGGCAGGGGGACAGGGGTCCGCTCTGGGGCCAACGTCCTGACTTTC.

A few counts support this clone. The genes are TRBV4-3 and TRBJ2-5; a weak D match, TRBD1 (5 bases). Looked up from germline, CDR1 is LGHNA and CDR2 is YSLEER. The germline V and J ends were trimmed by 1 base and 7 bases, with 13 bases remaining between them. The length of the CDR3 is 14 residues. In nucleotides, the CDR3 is TGCGCCAGCAGCCAAGCGGCAGGGCGAGGGACCCAGTACTTC. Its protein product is CASSQAAGRGTQYF.

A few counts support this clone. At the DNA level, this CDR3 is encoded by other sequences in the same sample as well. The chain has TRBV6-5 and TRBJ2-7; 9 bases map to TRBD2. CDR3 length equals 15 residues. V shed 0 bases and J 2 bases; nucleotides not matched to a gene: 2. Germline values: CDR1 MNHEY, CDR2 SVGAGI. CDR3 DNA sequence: TGTGCCAGCAGTTACTCTAGCGGGGGAGCCTACGAGCAGTACTTC. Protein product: CASSYSSGGAYEQYF.

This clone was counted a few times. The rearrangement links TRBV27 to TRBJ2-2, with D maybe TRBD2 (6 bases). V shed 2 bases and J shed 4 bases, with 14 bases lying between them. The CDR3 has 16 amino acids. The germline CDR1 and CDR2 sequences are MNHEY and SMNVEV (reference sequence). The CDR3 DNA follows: TGTGCCAGCAGTTTAGCGGGCGGGGCACCCACCGGGGAGCTGTTTTTT. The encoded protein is CASSLAGGAPTGELFF.

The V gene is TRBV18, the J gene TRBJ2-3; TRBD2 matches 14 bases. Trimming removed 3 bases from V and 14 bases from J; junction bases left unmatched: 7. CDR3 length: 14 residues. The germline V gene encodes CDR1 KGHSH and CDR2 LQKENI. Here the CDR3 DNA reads TGTGCCAGCTCACCGGGACTAGCGGGAGACGGTGGGTATTTT. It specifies CASSPGLAGDGGYF.

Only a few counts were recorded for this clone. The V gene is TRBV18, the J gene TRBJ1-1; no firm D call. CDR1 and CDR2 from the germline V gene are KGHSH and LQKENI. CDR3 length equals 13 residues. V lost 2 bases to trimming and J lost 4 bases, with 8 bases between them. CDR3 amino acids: CASSPEVGTEAFF. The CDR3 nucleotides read TGTGCCAGCTCACCAGAGGTGGGCACTGAAGCTTTCTTT.

The CDR3 loop reads CASSSGNTEAFF. The DNA for the CDR3 is TGTGCCAGCAGTTCGGGGAACACTGAAGCTTTCTTT. The rearrangement links TRBV6-5 to TRBJ1-1; D ambiguous. The length of the CDR3 is 12 residues. Germline lookup yields CDR1 MNHEY and CDR2 SVGAGI. Deletions cut 4 bases from V and 1 base from J, with 4 bases between.

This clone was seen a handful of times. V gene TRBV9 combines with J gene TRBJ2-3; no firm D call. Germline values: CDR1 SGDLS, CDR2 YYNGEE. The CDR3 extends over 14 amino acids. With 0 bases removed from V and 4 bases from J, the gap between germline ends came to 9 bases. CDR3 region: CASSVEVGSDTQYF. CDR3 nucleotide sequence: TGTGCCAGCAGCGTAGAGGTGGGCTCAGATACGCAGTATTTT.

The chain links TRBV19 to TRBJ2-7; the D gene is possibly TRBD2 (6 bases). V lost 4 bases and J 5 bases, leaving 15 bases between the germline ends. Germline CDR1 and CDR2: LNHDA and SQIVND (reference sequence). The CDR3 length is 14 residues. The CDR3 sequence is CASSTGGFSHEQYF. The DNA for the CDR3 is TGTGCCAGTAGTACCGGGGGATTCAGCCACGAGCAGTACTTC.

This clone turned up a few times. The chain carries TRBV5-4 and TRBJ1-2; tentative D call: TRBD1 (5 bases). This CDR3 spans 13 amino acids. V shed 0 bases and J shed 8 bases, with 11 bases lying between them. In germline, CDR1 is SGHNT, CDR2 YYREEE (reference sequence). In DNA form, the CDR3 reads TGTGCCAGCAGCTTGGGGGGGGATTACGGCTACACCTTC. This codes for CASSLGGDYGYTF.

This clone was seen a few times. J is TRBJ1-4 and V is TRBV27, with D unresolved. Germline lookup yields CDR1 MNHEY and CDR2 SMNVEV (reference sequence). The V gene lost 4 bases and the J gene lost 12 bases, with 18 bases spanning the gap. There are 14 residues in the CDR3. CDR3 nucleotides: TGTGCCAGCAGTTCAATCCTCCACAGCGGAGAACTGTTTTTT. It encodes CASSSILHSGELFF.

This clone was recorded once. CDR3 nucleotides: TGTGCCAGCAGTCCTCGACAGGGCCGGGCTTTCTTT. Translating gives CASSPRQGRAFF. V gene TRBV6-6 combines with J gene TRBJ1-1, with 7 bases aligning to TRBD1. CDR3 length: 12 residues. The ends lost 5 bases at V and 11 bases at J; junction bases unmatched: 8. Germline CDR1 and CDR2: MNHNY and SVGAGI (reference sequence).

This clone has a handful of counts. CDR3 DNA: TGCAGTGCCCGAGACGGACTTACGCAGTATTTT. The encoded protein is CSARDGLTQYF. The chain employs TRBV20-1 and TRBJ2-3, with D maybe TRBD2 (5 bases). V lost 6 bases and J lost 8, with 12 bases in between. The V gene's germline CDR1 is DFQATT and CDR2 SNEGSKA (reference sequence). The CDR3 length is 11 residues.

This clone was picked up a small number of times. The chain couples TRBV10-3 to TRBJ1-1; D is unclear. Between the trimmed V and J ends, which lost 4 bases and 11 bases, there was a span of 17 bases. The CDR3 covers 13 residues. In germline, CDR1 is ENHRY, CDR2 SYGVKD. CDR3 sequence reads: CAISALVTDFAFF. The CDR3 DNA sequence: TGTGCCATCAGTGCTCTCGTGACGGACTTTGCTTTCTTT.

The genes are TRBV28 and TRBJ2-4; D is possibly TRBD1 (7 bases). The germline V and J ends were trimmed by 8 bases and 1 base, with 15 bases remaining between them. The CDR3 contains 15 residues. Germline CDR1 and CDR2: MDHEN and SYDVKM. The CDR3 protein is CASGLGGGAKNIQYF. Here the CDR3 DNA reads TGTGCCAGCGGACTTGGAGGGGGCGCCAAAAACATTCAGTACTTC. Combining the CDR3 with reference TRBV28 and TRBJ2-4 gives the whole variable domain DVKVTQSSRYLVKRTGEKVFLECVQDMDHENMFWYRQDPGLGLRLIYFSYDVKMKEKGDIPEGYSVSREKKERFSLILESASTNQTSMYLCASGLGGGAKNIQYFGAGTRLSVL.

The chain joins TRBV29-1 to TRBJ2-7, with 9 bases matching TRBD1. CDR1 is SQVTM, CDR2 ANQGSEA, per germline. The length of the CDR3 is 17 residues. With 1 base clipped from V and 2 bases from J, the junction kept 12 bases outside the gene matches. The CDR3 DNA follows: TGCAGCGTTGAAGGGGACCAGACAGGGGGGTCAACCTACGAGCAGTACTTC. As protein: CSVEGDQTGGSTYEQYF.

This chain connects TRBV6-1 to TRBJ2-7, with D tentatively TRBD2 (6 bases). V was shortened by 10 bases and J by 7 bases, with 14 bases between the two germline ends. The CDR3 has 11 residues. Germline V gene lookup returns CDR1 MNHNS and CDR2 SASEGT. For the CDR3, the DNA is TGTGCCACTAAGGGCGGAGGGGAGCAGTACTTC. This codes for CATKGGGEQYF.

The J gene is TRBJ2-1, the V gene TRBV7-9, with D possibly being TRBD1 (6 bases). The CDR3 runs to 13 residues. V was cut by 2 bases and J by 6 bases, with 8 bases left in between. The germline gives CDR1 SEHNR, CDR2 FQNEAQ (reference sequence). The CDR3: CASSLLGGNEQFF. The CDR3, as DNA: TGTGCCAGCAGCTTACTAGGGGGCAATGAGCAGTTCTTC.

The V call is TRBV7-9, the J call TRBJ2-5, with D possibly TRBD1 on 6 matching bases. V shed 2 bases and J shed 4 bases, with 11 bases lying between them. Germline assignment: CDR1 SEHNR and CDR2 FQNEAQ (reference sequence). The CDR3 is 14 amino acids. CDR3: CASSLRQGTETQYF. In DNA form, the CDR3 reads TGTGCCAGCAGCTTAAGGCAGGGGACAGAGACCCAGTACTTC.

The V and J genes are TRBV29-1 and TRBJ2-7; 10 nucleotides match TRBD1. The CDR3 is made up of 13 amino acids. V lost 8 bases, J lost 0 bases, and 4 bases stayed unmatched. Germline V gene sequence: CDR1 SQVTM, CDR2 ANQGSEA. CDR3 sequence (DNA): TGCAGCACCGGGACAGGGGCCTCCTACGAGCAGTACTTC. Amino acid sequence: CSTGTGASYEQYF.

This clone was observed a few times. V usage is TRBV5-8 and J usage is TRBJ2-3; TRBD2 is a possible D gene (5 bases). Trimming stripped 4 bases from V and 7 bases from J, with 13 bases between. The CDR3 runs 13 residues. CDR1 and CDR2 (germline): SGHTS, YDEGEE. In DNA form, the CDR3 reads TGTGCCAGCAGCCAAGGATGGGAGAATACGCAGTATTTT. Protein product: CASSQGWENTQYF.

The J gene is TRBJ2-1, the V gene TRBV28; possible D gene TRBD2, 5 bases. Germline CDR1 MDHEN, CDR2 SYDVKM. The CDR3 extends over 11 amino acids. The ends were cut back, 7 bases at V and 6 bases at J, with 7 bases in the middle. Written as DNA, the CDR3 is TGTGCCAGCAAGGACTTCAATGAGCAGTTCTTC. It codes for CASKDFNEQFF.

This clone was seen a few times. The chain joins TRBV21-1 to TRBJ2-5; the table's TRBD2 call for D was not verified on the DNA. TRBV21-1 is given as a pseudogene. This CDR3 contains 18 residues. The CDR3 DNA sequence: TGTGCCAGCAGCAAAGTGGGGAGAGTAGCGGAATACCAAGAGACCCAGTACTTC. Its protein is CASSKVGRVAEYQETQYF.

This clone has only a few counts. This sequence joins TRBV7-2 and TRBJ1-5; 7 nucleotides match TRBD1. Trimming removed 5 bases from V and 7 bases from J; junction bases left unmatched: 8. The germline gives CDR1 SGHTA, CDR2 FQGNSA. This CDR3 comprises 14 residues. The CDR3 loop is CASSIDRVRQPQHF. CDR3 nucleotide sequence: TGTGCCAGCAGCATTGACAGGGTACGACAGCCCCAGCATTTT. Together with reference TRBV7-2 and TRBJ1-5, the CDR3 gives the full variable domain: GAGVSQSPSNKVTEKGKDVELRCDPISGHTALYWYRQSLGQGLEFLIYFQGNSAPDKSGLPSDRFSAERTGGSVSTLTIQRTQQEDSAVYLCASSIDRVRQPQHFGDGTRLSIL.

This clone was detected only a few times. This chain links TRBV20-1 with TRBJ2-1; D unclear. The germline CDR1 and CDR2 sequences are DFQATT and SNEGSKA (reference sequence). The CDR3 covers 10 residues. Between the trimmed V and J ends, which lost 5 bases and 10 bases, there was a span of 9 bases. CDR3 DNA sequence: TGCAGTGCTTCTAACCGGGAGCAGTTCTTC. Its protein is CSASNREQFF.

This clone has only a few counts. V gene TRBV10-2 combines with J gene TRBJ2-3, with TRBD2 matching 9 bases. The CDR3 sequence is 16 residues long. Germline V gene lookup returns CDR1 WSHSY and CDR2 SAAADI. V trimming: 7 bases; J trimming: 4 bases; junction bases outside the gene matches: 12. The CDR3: CASTHAAGGEADTQYF. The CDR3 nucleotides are TGCGCCAGCACTCACGCAGCGGGGGGAGAGGCAGATACGCAGTATTTT.